Listed here are 21 T cell receptor beta chains from one sample, sequenced in a study of response to subunit inactivated influenza vaccine. TCRdb itself ran the RT-PCR reads through MiXCR, one entry per CDR3 protein. This table has under 200,000 distinct CDR3 sequences, about 10% appearing once. The sequences come from CD8+ T cells sorted from PBMCs, collected about 23 months after vaccination. All receptors come from a man between 50 and 69 years old who received an inactivated influenza vaccine.

This clonotype has a handful of counts. This chain links TRBV7-2 with TRBJ2-6; no clear D. Germline assignment: CDR1 SGHTA and CDR2 FQGNSA. The CDR3 is 15 residues long. V was cut by 0 bases and J by 3 bases, with 6 bases left in between. This CDR3 reads CASSLAGFGANVLTF. The CDR3 region has the DNA TGTGCCAGCAGCTTAGCGGGTTTTGGGGCCAACGTCCTGACTTTC.

The J gene is TRBJ2-7, the V gene TRBV30; D not certain. The CDR3 totals 11 residues. The V gene lost 0 bases and the J gene lost 6 bases, with 6 bases spanning the gap. Looked up from germline, CDR1 is GTSNPN and CDR2 is SVGIG (reference sequence). For the CDR3, the DNA is TGTGCCTGGAGTGTAAACGTCGAGCAGTACTTC. Its protein is CAWSVNVEQYF.

This clonotype occurred a few times. This sequence joins TRBV27 and TRBJ2-3; no definite D call. The germline V gene encodes CDR1 MNHEY and CDR2 SMNVEV (reference sequence). The CDR3 length is 14 residues. Trimming stripped 3 bases from V and 2 bases from J, with 9 bases between. The CDR3 protein is CASSFRVTTDTQYF. The CDR3 DNA sequence: TGTGCCAGCAGTTTTCGTGTCACCACAGATACGCAGTATTTT.

The rearrangement uses TRBV5-1 and TRBJ2-1; no firm D call. V was pared by 3 bases and J by 4 bases, with 17 bases between. Germline V lookup: CDR1 SGHRS, CDR2 YFSETQ. CDR3 length: 16 residues. The CDR3 DNA reads TGCGCCAGCAGCTCGGGTTGGGCAGGCGAATACAATGAGCAGTTCTTC. This encodes CASSSGWAGEYNEQFF.

This clonotype was recorded at least ten times. Here the CDR3 reads CSTSDTQYF. In DNA form, the CDR3 reads TGCAGCACCTCAGATACGCAGTATTTT. The chain uses TRBV29-1 and TRBJ2-3; D not certain. CDR1 SQVTM and CDR2 ANQGSEA come from the germline V gene. The V and J ends lost 8 bases and 4 bases respectively, with 4 bases between them. The CDR3 spans 9 residues.

This clonotype showed up just a few times. V usage is TRBV29-1 and J usage is TRBJ2-2, with D perhaps being TRBD1 or TRBD2 (5 bases each). The CDR3 sequence is 13 residues long. Germline V gene sequence: CDR1 SQVTM, CDR2 ANQGSEA. Between the trimmed V and J ends, which lost 6 bases and 4 bases, there was a span of 12 bases. The CDR3 protein is CSVRGAPTGELFF. The CDR3 DNA follows: TGCAGCGTGAGGGGCGCACCCACCGGGGAGCTGTTTTTT.

The chain is built from TRBV7-8 and TRBJ2-4; 8 bases are shared with TRBD2. The CDR3 covers 18 residues. V lost 5 bases and J lost 1; bases outside the gene matches: 13. From germline, CDR1 is SGHVS and CDR2 FQNEAQ. Here the CDR3 reads CASSGGTGGGFAKNIQYF. CDR3 nucleotide sequence: TGTGCCAGCAGCGGCGGGACGGGAGGGGGTTTCGCCAAAAACATTCAGTACTTC.

The rearrangement uses TRBV7-9 and TRBJ1-4; D is undetermined. Trimming took off 5 bases at V and 5 bases at J, with 18 bases between the two ends. The germline gives CDR1 SEHNR, CDR2 FQNEAQ (reference sequence). The CDR3 contains 16 residues. The CDR3 sequence is CASSPRPEGKNEKLFF. For the CDR3, the DNA is TGTGCCAGCAGCCCTCGACCTGAGGGAAAAAATGAAAAACTGTTTTTT.

The V gene is TRBV4-2, the J gene TRBJ2-7; the match to TRBD2 covers 12 bases. This CDR3 contains 17 residues. The junction had 5 bases not matched to a gene; V was cut back by 0 bases and J by 2 bases. CDR1 and CDR2 (germline): LGHNA, YNFKEQ. The CDR3 bases are TGTGCCAGCAGCCAAGATACAGGACTAGCGGGGACCTACGAGCAGTACTTC. Residues: CASSQDTGLAGTYEQYF.

This clonotype came up many times. The rearrangement joins TRBV27 to TRBJ2-1; a weak D match, TRBD1 (6 bases). CDR1 MNHEY and CDR2 SMNVEV come from the germline V gene (reference sequence). The germline V and J ends were trimmed by 2 bases and 4 bases, with 15 bases remaining between them. CDR3 length: 16 residues. CDR3 bases: TGTGCCAGCAGTTTACAGGGATTGGGGGCTTACAATGAGCAGTTCTTC. This gives the protein CASSLQGLGAYNEQFF.

This clonotype has more than one count but fewer than ten. The chain employs TRBV7-8 and TRBJ2-7, with TRBD2 matching over 9 bases. J gave up 6 bases and V 2 bases, and 5 bases lay outside the gene matches. CDR1 and CDR2 (germline): SGHVS, FQNEAQ. The CDR3 loop spans 14 amino acids. The CDR3 here is CASSLRGRALEQYF. As DNA, the CDR3 is TGTGCCAGCAGCTTACGCGGGAGGGCCCTCGAGCAGTACTTC.

This clonotype has a handful of counts. V and J are TRBV5-1 and TRBJ2-5, with 13 bases matching TRBD2. Germline loops: CDR1 SGHRS, CDR2 YFSETQ. Germline trimming cut 3 bases from V and 0 bases from J; bases unmatched to any gene: 5. This CDR3 contains 17 residues. The CDR3 nucleotides read TGCGCCAGCAGCTACACTAGCGGGAGGGAGTACCAAGAGACCCAGTACTTC. As protein: CASSYTSGREYQETQYF.

This clonotype has a handful of counts. The chain employs TRBV28 and TRBJ1-6; D perhaps matches TRBD1 (6 bases). The germline V and J ends were trimmed by 3 bases and 4 bases, with 10 bases remaining between them. Per the germline V gene, CDR1 is MDHEN and CDR2 is SYDVKM. This CDR3 contains 15 residues. The CDR3 coding sequence is TGTGCCAGCAGTTTGAGCAGGGGATATAATTCACCCCTCCACTTT. This translates into CASSLSRGYNSPLHF.

The chain is built from TRBV25-1 and TRBJ2-5; D gene ambiguous. Deletions cut 6 bases from V and 2 bases from J, with 13 bases between. From germline, CDR1 is MGHDK and CDR2 SYGVNS. The CDR3 consists of 14 residues. The CDR3 protein is CASSAMGGQETQYF. DNA of the CDR3: TGTGCCAGCAGCGCCATGGGCGGTCAAGAGACCCAGTACTTC. Complete variable domain (other parts from reference TRBV25-1 and TRBJ2-5): EADIYQTPRYLVIGTGKKITLECSQTMGHDKMYWYQQDPGMELHLIHYSYGVNSTEKGDLSSESTVSRIRTEHFPLTLESARPSHTSQYLCASSAMGGQETQYFGPGTRLLVL.

This clonotype was picked up a small number of times. The chain is built from TRBV11-2 and TRBJ2-2; 7 nucleotides agree with TRBD1. Germline trimming cut 4 bases from V and 0 bases from J; bases unmatched to any gene: 2. This CDR3 contains 15 residues. Germline V gene sequence: CDR1 SGHAT, CDR2 FQNNGV. DNA of the CDR3: TGTGCCAGCAGCTGGACAGGATCGAACACCGGGGAGCTGTTTTTT. Translating it yields CASSWTGSNTGELFF.

V is TRBV28 and J is TRBJ2-7, with 8 bases fitting TRBD2. The CDR3 length is 17 residues. Germline V gene data show CDR1 as MDHEN and CDR2 as SYDVKM. Trimming at V came to 2 bases and at J to 4 bases, leaving 13 bases not matched to a gene. CDR3: CASSLHAVTGGPYEQYF. CDR3 nucleotide sequence: TGTGCCAGCAGTTTACACGCGGTAACGGGAGGGCCTTACGAGCAGTACTTC.

There are many counts of this clonotype. The chain recombines TRBV27 with TRBJ2-1; D possibly corresponds to TRBD2 (5 bases). This CDR3 contains 16 residues. Trimming removed 5 bases at V and 0 bases at J, with 14 bases between. Germline-derived CDR1 and CDR2 are MNHEY and SMNVEV (reference sequence). The CDR3 reads CASSLHSASSYNEQFF. CDR3 DNA: TGTGCCAGCAGTCTACATAGCGCCAGCTCCTACAATGAGCAGTTCTTC.

This clonotype turned up a few times. J is TRBJ2-1 and V is TRBV11-2; 9 nucleotides match TRBD2. The V segment lost 3 bases and the J segment 8 bases; nucleotides outside the gene matches: 14. Germline V CDR1 and CDR2: SGHAT, FQNNGV. The CDR3 is 17 amino acids. The DNA of the CDR3 is TGTGCCAGCAGCTTGGCTAGCGGGACCCCGGGAGCGGATGAGCAGTTCTTC. The encoded protein is CASSLASGTPGADEQFF.

This clonotype has just a few counts. This sequence joins TRBV29-1 and TRBJ2-1, with 13 bases fitting TRBD2. This CDR3 is 13 amino acids long. Trimming removed 7 bases from V and 4 bases from J; junction bases left unmatched: 1. Germline CDR1 reads SQVTM; CDR2 reads ANQGSEA. As DNA, the CDR3 is TGCAGCGGGGGACTAGCGGGATACAATGAGCAGTTCTTC. Amino acid sequence: CSGGLAGYNEQFF.

This clonotype was seen at least ten times. The chain recombines TRBV7-9 with TRBJ1-6; D gene unclear. Germline CDR1 reads SEHNR; CDR2 reads FQNEAQ (reference sequence). Trimming stripped 1 base from V and 16 bases from J, with 11 bases between. The CDR3 consists of 12 residues. CDR3 loop: CASSLDWAELHF. The CDR3 nucleotides are TGTGCCAGCAGCTTAGATTGGGCCGAACTCCACTTT.

The chain couples TRBV7-2 to TRBJ2-3; D ambiguous. The germline gives CDR1 SGHTA, CDR2 FQGNSA. Trimming cost V 0 bases and J 4 bases, with 14 bases left between them. The CDR3 consists of 16 residues. CDR3 DNA: TGTGCCAGCAGCTTAGCGGGAACCCTAGGAGCAGATACGCAGTATTTT. Its translation is CASSLAGTLGADTQYF.